This T cell receptor (beta chain) was identified in a study of brain T cells in children with intractable seizures. General study results and limits: Absence of clones before surgery may stem from lower sequencing depth. HCMV serostatus was not known, and viral specificity came from CDR3 similarity only.

Data came from immunoSEQ multiplex PCR; TCRdb stores just in-frame clones and leaves some out. Found here are hundreds of thousands of clones, roughly 92% of them singletons; the top ten hold around 5%. As to this clone: Its antigen remains unidentified.

Documented time point: blood from clinic visit 5 months post-surgery; TSC patient then seizure free. Only cases whose brain tissue showed the highest T cell transcript signatures were sequenced. Pre-surgery treatment included at least one anti-epileptic drug. Material: peripheral blood, obtained 5 to 6 months after surgery. This clonotype originated in a boy in the first two years of life with tuberous sclerosis and intractable seizures.

The CDR3 spells CSVEDRGGGVEKLFF. The CDR3 nucleotides are TGCAGCGTTGAAGATCGAGGGGGCGGGGTGGAAAAACTGTTTTTT. This sequence joins TRBV29-1 and TRBJ1-4; 7 positions match TRBD1. V gave up 0 bases and J gave up 8 bases; unmatched junction bases: 9. The CDR3 extends over 15 amino acids. Germline loops: CDR1 SQVTM, CDR2 ANQGSEA.